This T cell receptor beta chain stems from a study of blood T cell repertoires in COVID-19. This clone was recorded once. Germline assignment: CDR1 MDHEN and CDR2 SYDVKM. This CDR3 has 14 amino acids. V was shortened by 6 bases and J by 1 base, with 12 bases between the two germline ends. Data came from immunoSEQ multiplex PCR; TCRdb stores just in-frame clones and leaves some out. The sample includes 100,000 to 120,000 clones, around nine tenths of them seen just once. This chain joins TRBV28 and TRBJ1-1; D not resolved. The sequence came from a woman aged 50 to 60 with acute or convalescent COVID-19. The sequencing sample was made of peripheral blood. The DNA of the CDR3 is TGTGCCAGCAGACCGAATCCGGGGAACACTGAAGCTTTCTTT. This translates into CASRPNPGNTEAFF.